The 15 T cell receptor beta chains presented below share a single source sample, sequenced in a study of regulatory T cells in long-lasting Graves disease. Building the TCR beta libraries relied on iRepertoire HTBI primers, and CDR3 regions underwent Arm-PCR. TCRdb itself ran the multiplex PCR reads through MiXCR, one entry per CDR3 protein. The repertoire consists of roughly 400,000 distinct CDR3 sequences, with over 12% occurring once and the leading ten covering approximately 7.8%. Time point in this sample: newly diagnosed GD, antithyroid drugs for less than 3 months. TCR sequences were obtained from RNA taken from PBMCs. These same data were also listed under a study on T cells in Graves' hyperthyroidism and ophthalmopathy.

The material sequenced was peripheral blood mononuclear cells (PBMCs), taken at new diagnosis, from a patient treated with antithyroid drugs. These receptors were taken from a woman aged 40 to 49 with Graves disease.

In the case of this clonotype: This may come from a read error, since a much larger clone is one base off. The chain combines TRBV6-1 with TRBJ2-7; 8 bases are a match to TRBD1. CDR1 MNHNS and CDR2 SASEGT come from the germline V gene. The length of the CDR3 is 17 residues. V lost 7 bases, J lost 6 bases, and 20 bases stayed unmatched. In DNA, the CDR3 is TGTGCCAGCACCATTCTACCGAGGACAGGGCCCTCCGCCGAGCAGTACTTC. The encoded protein is CASTILPRTGPSAEQYF.

The sample holds many counts of this clonotype. CDR3 sequence reads: CASSFKARGQGSTDTQYF. Here the CDR3 DNA reads TGTGCCAGCAGCTTTAAGGCTAGAGGGCAGGGGAGCACAGATACGCAGTATTTT. This chain joins TRBV5-4 and TRBJ2-3; the D gene is possibly TRBD1 (6 bases). Trimming pared 2 bases from V and 0 bases from J, leaving 19 bases between. From germline, CDR1 is SGHNT and CDR2 YYREEE (reference sequence). CDR3 length: 18 amino acids.

The sample holds many counts of this clonotype. V gene TRBV12-3 or TRBV12-4 combines with J gene TRBJ2-7; 9 nucleotides align to TRBD2. The V segment lost 5 bases and the J segment 3 bases; nucleotides outside the gene matches: 5. This CDR3 has 14 residues. CDR3 nucleotides: TGTGCCAGCAGTCCCGGACTAGCGCGCTACGAGCAGTACTTC. Its protein product is CASSPGLARYEQYF.

This clonotype was seen ten or more times. The rearrangement uses TRBV11-3 and TRBJ2-7; no clear D gene. This CDR3 is 14 amino acids long. From germline, CDR1 is SGHNT and CDR2 YENEEA. The V end was cut by 3 bases, the J end by 1 base, with 10 bases between. DNA of the CDR3: TGTGCCAGCAGCTTTCGATTGTGGTCCTACGAGCAGTACTTC. Its translation is CASSFRLWSYEQYF.

As for this clonotype: The junction departs from germline at one end; a sequencing error may be responsible. The rearrangement uses TRBV6-2 or TRBV6-3 and TRBJ2-5, with D uncertain. The length of the CDR3 is 15 residues. Germline CDR1 reads MNHEY; CDR2 reads SVGEGT. The CDR3 loop is CASSPRHLSQEPQYF. CDR3 DNA sequence: TGTGCCAGCAGCCCCCGACATCTATCTCAAGAGCCCCAGTACTTC.

The sample holds many counts of this clonotype. This chain links TRBV29-1 with TRBJ2-6; D call uncertain. V dropped 2 bases and J dropped 0 bases, with 14 bases sitting between them. Germline CDR1 SQVTM, CDR2 ANQGSEA. The CDR3 contains 17 residues. The CDR3 nucleotides read TGCAGCGTTGAAAACGAGGCAGGTCCCTCTGGGGCCAACGTCCTGACTTTC. This encodes CSVENEAGPSGANVLTF.

The J gene is TRBJ1-5, the V gene TRBV30, with D maybe TRBD1 (5 bases). The germline V gene encodes CDR1 GTSNPN and CDR2 SVGIG (reference sequence). This CDR3 comprises 14 residues. V shed 1 base and J shed 4 bases, with 11 bases lying between them. Here the CDR3 reads CAWSGGGGNQPQHF. The CDR3 DNA reads TGTGCCTGGAGTGGCGGGGGGGGTAATCAGCCCCAGCATTTT.

This clonotype has ten or more counts. Here the CDR3 DNA reads TGTGCCAGCAGTTTAGGGCCAGTCTATAATTCACCCCTCCACTTT. Its protein is CASSLGPVYNSPLHF. The chain couples TRBV28 to TRBJ1-6; no clear D gene. Trimming left V 2 bases short and J 3 bases short, with 8 bases between. The CDR3 spans 15 residues. Germline V gives CDR1 MDHEN, CDR2 SYDVKM.

This clonotype was recorded at least ten times. This chain links TRBV7-8 with TRBJ1-5; D gene ambiguous. This CDR3 is built from 15 residues. Germline values: CDR1 SGHVS, CDR2 FQNEAQ. Trimming took off 3 bases at V and 1 base at J, with 10 bases between the two ends. The CDR3 coding sequence is TGTGCCAGCAGCTTCAGCCTTGGGAGCAATCAGCCCCAGCATTTT. Encoded protein: CASSFSLGSNQPQHF.

At least ten counts were recorded for this clonotype. The V call is TRBV12-3 or TRBV12-4, the J call TRBJ2-1; D gene unclear. V lost 1 base, J lost 0 bases, and 7 bases lay in between. The CDR3 spans 15 residues. CDR3 in amino acids: CASSLGAPSYNEQFF. The CDR3 region has the DNA TGTGCCAGCAGTTTAGGGGCCCCCTCCTACAATGAGCAGTTCTTC.

Ten or more counts support this clonotype. This chain links TRBV2 with TRBJ2-1; a weak D match, TRBD2 (6 bases). V lost 3 bases to trimming and J lost 15 bases, with 18 bases between them. This CDR3 is built from 13 residues. Germline assignment: CDR1 SNHLY and CDR2 FYNNEI. The CDR3 DNA reads as TGTGCCAGCAGTGAGGGGCTAGCGCAAAGAGGGTTCTTC. This gives the protein CASSEGLAQRGFF.

The chain employs TRBV20-1 and TRBJ2-7; either TRBD1 or TRBD2 may supply D (6 bases each). V dropped 3 bases and J dropped 6 bases, with 21 bases sitting between them. Germline lookup yields CDR1 DFQATT and CDR2 SNEGSKA (reference sequence). This CDR3 comprises 15 residues. Here the CDR3 reads CSASPPGGPLSEQYF. Written as DNA, the CDR3 is TGCAGTGCTAGCCCCCCTGGGGGGCCTCTCTCCGAGCAGTACTTC.

At least ten counts were recorded for this clonotype. V is TRBV27 and J is TRBJ1-2; weak D call: TRBD1 (5 bases). The V end lost 5 bases, the J end lost 4 bases, and 14 bases lay between the germline ends. This CDR3 spans 14 amino acids. Germline assignment: CDR1 MNHEY and CDR2 SMNVEV (reference sequence). CDR3 nucleotide sequence: TGTGCCAGCAGTGGGGGGTGGGGGATCTATGGCTACACCTTC. Amino acids: CASSGGWGIYGYTF.

This clonotype was counted between two and nine times. The V and J genes are TRBV29-1 and TRBJ2-1; 8 bases are shared with TRBD2. The J segment lost 9 bases and the V segment lost 2 bases, leaving 24 bases of the junction unmatched. CDR1 is SQVTM, CDR2 ANQGSEA, per germline. The CDR3 sequence is 19 residues long. The DNA of the CDR3 is TGCAGCGTTGAAACCGAGATGCCTAAGACACCAGCGGGAGCGTTTGAGCAGTTCTTC. Its protein is CSVETEMPKTPAGAFEQFF.

On this clonotype: A much larger clone lies a single base off, so this may be a read error. Likely a read error: the CDR3 ends without its conserved phenylalanine or tryptophan. The rearrangement links TRBV11-3 to TRBJ1-5; no reliable D call. V was cut by 8 bases and J by 5 bases, with 7 bases left in between. Germline V gene sequence: CDR1 SGHNT, CDR2 YENEEA. The CDR3 has 11 residues. Here the CDR3 DNA reads TGTGCCAGCCTAAGGGATCAGCCCCAGCATTCT. Encoded protein: CASLRDQPQHS.